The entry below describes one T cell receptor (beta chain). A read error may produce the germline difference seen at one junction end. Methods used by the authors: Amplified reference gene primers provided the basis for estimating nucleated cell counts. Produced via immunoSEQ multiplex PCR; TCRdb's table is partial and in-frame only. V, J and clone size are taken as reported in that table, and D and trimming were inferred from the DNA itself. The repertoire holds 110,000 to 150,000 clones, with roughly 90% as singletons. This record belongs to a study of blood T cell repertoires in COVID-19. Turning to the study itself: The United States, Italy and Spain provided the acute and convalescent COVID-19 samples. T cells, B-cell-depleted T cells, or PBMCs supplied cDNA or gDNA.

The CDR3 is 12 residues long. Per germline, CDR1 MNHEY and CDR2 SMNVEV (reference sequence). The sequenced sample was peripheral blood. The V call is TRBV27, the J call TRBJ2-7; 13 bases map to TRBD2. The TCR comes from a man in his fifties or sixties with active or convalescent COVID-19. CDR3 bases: TGTGCCAGCGGATGGACTAGCGGGAGTTGGATCTTC. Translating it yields CASGWTSGSWIF.